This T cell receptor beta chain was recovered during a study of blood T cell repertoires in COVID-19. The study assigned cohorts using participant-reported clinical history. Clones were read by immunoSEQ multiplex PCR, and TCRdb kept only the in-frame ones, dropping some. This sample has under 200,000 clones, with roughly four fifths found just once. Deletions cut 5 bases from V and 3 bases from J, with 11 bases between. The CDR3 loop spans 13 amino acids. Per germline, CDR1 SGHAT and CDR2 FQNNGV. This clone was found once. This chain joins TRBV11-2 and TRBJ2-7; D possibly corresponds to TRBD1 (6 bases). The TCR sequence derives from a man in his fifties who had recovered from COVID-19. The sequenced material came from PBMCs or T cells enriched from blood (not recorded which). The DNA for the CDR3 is TGTGCCAGCAGCCCCGGGACAATCTACGAGCAGTACTTC. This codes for CASSPGTIYEQYF.